A selection of T cell receptor beta chains follows, all from one sample in a study of T-cell reconstitution after alpha-beta-depleted transplantation in children. Using its own MiXCR run on the PCR reads, TCRdb lists one record per CDR3 protein. The sample has around 960,000 distinct CDR3 sequences; less than 30% are singletons. Sequences were derived from PBMCs, mostly from graft donor cells, sampled 360 days after TCRalphabeta/CD19-depleted stem cell transplant. The receptors originated from a boy younger than two who had a stem cell transplant for SCID, so the T cells may come from the graft donor. The CDR3 runs from the conserved cysteine through the conserved F or W. Fields, in order: J gene, D gene, V gene, clone size, CDR3 protein, CDR3 DNA. A D gene is named only where the DNA matches it firmly. Rows may omit the clone size; those that give it use once, few, many or a size class.

TRBJ2-3 - TRBV20-1 many CSAPRASDTQYF TGCAGTGCTCCCCGGGCCTCAGATACGCAGTATTTT
TRBJ1-2 - TRBV6-5 few CASSYGLQDYGYTF TGTGCCAGCAGTTACGGGCTACAGGACTATGGCTACACCTTC
TRBJ1-1 - TRBV20-1 - CSARPQGKDTEAFF TGCAGTGCTAGACCTCAGGGAAAGGACACTGAAGCTTTCTTT
TRBJ2-5 - TRBV2 - CASDREVPETQYF TGTGCCAGCGACAGGGAGGTGCCGGAGACCCAGTACTTC
TRBJ1-1 - TRBV4-3 - CASSQEREMNTEAFF TGCGCCAGCAGCCAAGAAAGGGAGATGAACACTGAAGCTTTCTTT
TRBJ2-7 - TRBV7-2 - CASSFVGTESYEQYF TGTGCCAGCAGCTTCGTCGGGACCGAATCCTACGAGCAGTACTTC
TRBJ1-5 - TRBV5-1 - CASSLSGIGNQPQHF TGCGCCAGCAGCTTGAGCGGTATCGGAAATCAGCCCCAGCATTTT
TRBJ1-1 - TRBV28 few CASSLRYTEAFF TGTGCCAGCAGTTTACGGTACACTGAAGCTTTCTTT
TRBJ2-5 TRBD2 TRBV7-2 - CASSLVPSPAGGTQYF TGTGCCAGCAGCTTAGTCCCCTCTCCAGCGGGGGGGACCCAGTACTTC
TRBJ1-1 - TRBV5-1 once CASSLEMGANTEAFF TGCGCCAGCAGCTTGGAAATGGGCGCCAACACTGAAGCTTTCTTT
TRBJ1-1 - TRBV28 - CASSLSGWGTEAFF TGTGCCAGCAGTTTGTCGGGCTGGGGTACTGAAGCTTTCTTT
TRBJ2-5 TRBD2 TRBV12-3/TRBV12-4 many CASSPSGGARETQYF TGTGCCAGCAGTCCAAGCGGGGGGGCGCGGGAGACCCAGTACTTC
TRBJ2-7 - TRBV5-1 few CASSLTTNSYEQYF TGCGCCAGCAGCTTGACCACCAACTCCTACGAGCAGTACTTC
TRBJ2-1 - TRBV6-1 once CASSEGGGPPSFF TGTGCCAGCAGTGAAGGGGGCGGTCCCCCATCGTTCTTC
TRBJ1-1 - TRBV21-1 many CARDRGRSEAFF TGTGCCAGAGACAGGGGGCGGTCTGAAGCTTTCTTT
TRBJ2-2 - TRBV5-1 - CASSPGAFNTGELFF TGCGCCAGCAGCCCGGGGGCCTTCAACACCGGGGAGCTGTTTTTT
TRBJ2-2 TRBD1 TRBV4-3 few CASSQDRGAGELFF TGTGCCAGCAGCCAGGACAGGGGCGCCGGGGAGCTGTTTTTT
TRBJ2-1 - TRBV28 few CASSLLLAYNEQFF TGTGCCAGCAGTTTGTTGCTAGCCTACAATGAGCAGTTCTTC
TRBJ2-7 - TRBV7-2 - CASSYLGARAYEQYF TGTGCCAGCAGCTACCTAGGGGCCAGGGCCTACGAGCAGTACTTC
TRBJ1-3 - TRBV5-1 - CASSPWRGNTIYF TGCGCCAGCAGCCCGTGGCGGGGAAACACCATATATTTT
TRBJ2-1 - TRBV30 - CAWSGTPYNEQFF TGTGCCTGGAGCGGGACACCTTACAATGAGCAGTTCTTC
TRBJ1-1 - TRBV6-1 - CASSVEEATPLTEAFF TGTGCCAGCAGTGTTGAAGAGGCCACACCTCTCACTGAAGCTTTCTTT
TRBJ1-3 - TRBV20-1 - CSARSFPGPWYF TGCAGTGCTAGATCCTTTCCGGGACCCTGGTATTTT
TRBJ2-7 TRBD1 TRBV20-1 - CSAETGSSYEQYF TGCAGTGCTGAGACAGGGAGCTCCTACGAGCAGTACTTC
TRBJ1-5 - TRBV5-6 few CASSLKRGGRGSNQPQHF TGTGCCAGCAGCTTGAAGAGGGGGGGCAGGGGTAGCAATCAGCCCCAGCATTTT
TRBJ2-1 TRBD1 TRBV5-6 - CASSLSATGGGLYNEQFF TGTGCCAGCAGCTTGTCTGCGACAGGGGGAGGACTATACAATGAGCAGTTCTTC
TRBJ1-2 - TRBV6-5 - CASSYFEPQGRDGYTF TGTGCCAGCAGTTACTTTGAACCCCAGGGGAGGGATGGCTACACCTTC
TRBJ2-6 TRBD1 TRBV6-1 - CASRTGEAGANVLTF TGTGCCAGCAGGACAGGGGAGGCCGGGGCCAACGTCCTGACTTTC
TRBJ1-1 - TRBV18 few CASSSLVEAFF TGTGCCAGCTCATCCCTGGTTGAAGCTTTCTTT
TRBJ2-3 TRBD2 TRBV18 - CASSPVAGGPRDTQYF TGTGCCAGCTCACCAGTAGCGGGGGGGCCTCGAGATACGCAGTATTTT
TRBJ1-5 TRBD1 TRBV4-1 few CASSQSGGNNQPQHF TGCGCCAGCAGCCAATCAGGGGGGAACAATCAGCCCCAGCATTTT
TRBJ2-1 - TRBV5-1 - CASSLGGPINEQFF TGCGCCAGCAGCTTGGGGGGGCCTATTAATGAGCAGTTCTTC
TRBJ2-2 - TRBV18 - CASSLYLRNIQETNTGELFF TGTGCCAGCTCACTGTACCTACGAAATATACAGGAAACGAACACCGGGGAGCTGTTTTTT
TRBJ2-7 - TRBV10-3 - CATWSSREQYF TGTGCCACTTGGTCAAGTCGCGAGCAGTACTTC
TRBJ2-1 TRBD1 TRBV14 - CASSQEGVWDSLYNEQFF TGTGCCAGCAGCCAAGAGGGAGTTTGGGACAGCCTTTACAATGAGCAGTTCTTC
TRBJ2-2 - TRBV20-1 - CSARGPSVGRTGELFF TGCAGTGCTAGGGGACCTAGCGTGGGACGCACCGGGGAGCTGTTTTTT
TRBJ1-1 - TRBV29-1 - CSVEAYTEAFF TGCAGCGTTGAGGCATACACTGAAGCTTTCTTT
TRBJ2-7 - TRBV4-1 - CASSQDQKRTDPYEQYF TGCGCCAGCAGCCAAGATCAGAAAAGGACGGACCCCTACGAGCAGTACTTC
TRBJ2-1 TRBD2 TRBV12-3/TRBV12-4 - CASSPAGFFFNEQFF TGTGCCAGCAGTCCAGCGGGGTTTTTCTTCAATGAGCAGTTCTTC
TRBJ2-7 - TRBV5-1 few CASRRGVQSYEQYF TGCGCCAGCCGGAGGGGGGTACAATCCTACGAGCAGTACTTC
TRBJ1-5 - TRBV19 - CASSIRTVNQPQHF TGTGCCAGTAGTATAAGGACAGTTAATCAGCCCCAGCATTTT
TRBJ2-5 - TRBV7-2 - CASSAGWGLRGETQYF TGTGCCAGCAGCGCGGGATGGGGCCTACGGGGAGAGACCCAGTACTTC
TRBJ2-5 - TRBV5-1 many CASSLSGQETQYF TGTGCCAGCAGCTTATCTGGACAAGAGACCCAGTACTTC
TRBJ2-1 - TRBV24-1 - CATSDPVGGVYNEQFF TGTGCCACCAGTGACCCCGTAGGGGGGGTTTACAATGAGCAGTTCTTC
TRBJ2-1 TRBD1 TRBV10-3 few CAISGTGPSNEQFF TGTGCCATCAGTGGGACAGGGCCTTCCAATGAGCAGTTCTTC
TRBJ1-1 - TRBV29-1 many CSVGQDNTEAFF TGCAGCGTCGGGCAAGATAACACTGAAGCTTTCTTT
TRBJ2-1 TRBD2 TRBV7-9 - CASSTGTSGGSYNEQFF TGTGCCAGCAGCACGGGGACTAGCGGGGGCTCCTACAATGAGCAGTTCTTC
TRBJ2-5 - TRBV15 few CATSKVGGSWETQYF TGTGCCACCAGCAAGGTGGGGGGTTCTTGGGAGACCCAGTACTTC
TRBJ2-1 - TRBV6-5 - CASSLWGHYNEQFF TGTGCCAGCAGTTTGTGGGGACACTACAATGAGCAGTTCTTC
TRBJ2-7 - TRBV6-1 - CASSEARLSYEQYF TGTGCCAGCAGTGAAGCGCGATTGTCCTACGAGCAGTACTTC
TRBJ2-5 - TRBV2 - CASSGGPGWFQETQYF TGTGCCAGCAGTGGGGGCCCCGGTTGGTTCCAAGAGACCCAGTACTTC
TRBJ2-6 - TRBV20-1 - CSASETRRANVLTF TGCAGTGCTAGTGAAACGCGGCGGGCCAACGTCCTGACTTTC
TRBJ1-2 - TRBV19 - CASSIEGVYGYTF TGTGCCAGTAGTATTGAGGGAGTCTATGGCTACACCTTC
TRBJ2-3 TRBD2 TRBV6-2/TRBV6-3 few CASSYTSGFITDTQYF TGTGCCAGCAGTTACACTAGCGGGTTCATCACAGATACGCAGTATTTT
TRBJ2-5 - TRBV12-5 few CASGPRGGETQYF TGTGCTAGTGGTCCGAGGGGAGGAGAGACCCAGTACTTC
TRBJ2-3 - TRBV5-1 - CASSLGPAPDTQYF TGCGCCAGCAGCTTGGGCCCGGCGCCAGATACGCAGTATTTT
TRBJ2-6 TRBD1 TRBV12-3/TRBV12-4 many CASSVGQGGSGANVLTF TGTGCCAGCAGTGTGGGACAGGGCGGCTCTGGGGCCAACGTCCTGACTTTC
TRBJ2-7 TRBD1 TRBV28 few CASQGAGPYTKQYF TGTGCCAGCCAGGGGGCTGGTCCCTATACAAAGCAGTACTTC
TRBJ2-7 - TRBV4-1 - CASSQDRLGDYEQYF TGCGCCAGCAGCCAAGATCGTCTAGGGGACTACGAGCAGTACTTC